This T cell receptor (beta chain) was obtained from a study of blood T cell repertoires in COVID-19. On the study more broadly: Sites across the United States, Italy and Spain contributed samples from acute and convalescent COVID-19.

In the authors' methods: Reference gene primers were amplified, and this amplification served to estimate nucleated cell counts. Using immunoSEQ multiplex PCR, the repertoire was profiled, and TCRdb retains in-frame clones only, with some absent. The DNA was the basis for D and trimming; V, J and clone size are from that table. Of 130,000 to 150,000 clones in the sample, more than 65% are singletons; the top ten hold 10% to 15%. Looked up from germline, CDR1 is MNHNS and CDR2 is SASEGT. CDR3 length: 15 residues. V was cut by 1 base and J by 7 bases, with 13 bases left in between. Sequencing was carried out using peripheral blood. The J gene is TRBJ1-4, the V gene TRBV6-1; tentatively, D is TRBD1 (5 bases). The clonotype was recovered from a man aged 80 or over with acute or convalescent COVID-19. The CDR3 protein is CASSEVSQGGEKLFF. In DNA form, the CDR3 reads TGTGCCAGCAGTGAAGTAAGCCAGGGCGGTGAAAAACTGTTTTTT.